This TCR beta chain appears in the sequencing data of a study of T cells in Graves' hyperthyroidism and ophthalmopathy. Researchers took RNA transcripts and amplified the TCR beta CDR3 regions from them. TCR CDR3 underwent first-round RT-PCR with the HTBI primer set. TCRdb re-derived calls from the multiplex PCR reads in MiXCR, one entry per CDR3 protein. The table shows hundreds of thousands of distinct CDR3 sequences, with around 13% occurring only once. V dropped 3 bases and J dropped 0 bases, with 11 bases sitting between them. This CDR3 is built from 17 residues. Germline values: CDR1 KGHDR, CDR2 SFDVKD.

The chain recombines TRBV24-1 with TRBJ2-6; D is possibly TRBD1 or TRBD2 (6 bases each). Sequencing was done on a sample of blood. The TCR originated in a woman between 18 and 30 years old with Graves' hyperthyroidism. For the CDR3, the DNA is TGTGCCACCAGTGATCGGGGGCCGTACTCTGGGGCCAACGTCCTGACTTTC. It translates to CATSDRGPYSGANVLTF.